The present entry profiles one T cell receptor (beta chain) with its context. Its antigen is not identified. Germline assignment: CDR1 SGHKS and CDR2 YYEKEE (reference sequence). Trimming removed 5 bases from V and 4 bases from J, with 21 bases in between. The CDR3 sequence is 16 residues long. The data derive from a study of PD-1 blockade in classical Hodgkin lymphoma. Study findings and constraints: Among the patients, those starting nivolumab under 1 year after ASCT were excluded.

Time point described: cycle 4 day 1 (C4D1), after 6 weeks of nivolumab. There was relapse after autologous stem cell transplantation in every patient, and there was variation in brentuximab vedotin exposure. From thawed PBMCs, magnetic negative selection was used to isolate the CD8+ T cells. TCRdb keeps only in-frame clones here, not all; method: immunoSEQ multiplex PCR. The sample carries roughly 19,000 clones, 88% recorded once. The input for sequencing was CD8+ T cells from blood, taken before the fourth cycle of nivolumab. This sequence was found in a human donor with classical Hodgkin lymphoma. The V call is TRBV5-5, the J call TRBJ1-2; tentatively, D is TRBD1 (5 bases). This CDR3 is CASSIAGPRGGYGYTF. The CDR3 DNA reads TGTGCCAGCAGTATCGCGGGCCCCCGGGGGGGCTATGGCTACACCTTC.